These 2 T cell receptor beta chains were all obtained from the same sample, sequenced in a study of metastatic and nonmetastatic thyroid tumors. Through MiXCR, TCRdb re-clonotyped the PCR reads. The sample contains some 25,000 clones, 22% of which appear only once. Thyroid surgery was performed in patients who had received no treatment beforehand. Sequencing was performed on blood. The origin of the receptors is a female donor with papillary thyroid cancer or a benign thyroid nodule (not recorded which). Some clones in this sample may be carry-over from other donors' samples.

A note on this clone: The junction departs from the called germline gene at one end, perhaps through a read error. The chain has TRBV20-1 and TRBJ2-7, with D maybe TRBD2 (5 bases). CDR1 is DFQATT and CDR2 is SNEGSKA in the germline V gene (reference sequence). This CDR3 is built from 13 residues. The CDR3 region is CCARGLVVYEQYF. CDR3 coding DNA: TGCTGTGCTAGAGGGCTAGTGGTGTACGAGCAGTACTTC.

This clone has at least ten counts. This chain links TRBV5-6 with TRBJ2-3; TRBD1 aligns across 9 bases. This CDR3 is built from 14 residues. J lost 2 bases, V lost 5 bases, and 3 bases had no gene match. The germline V gene has CDR1 SGHDT and CDR2 YYEEEE. CDR3 DNA: TGTGCCAGCAGTTGGACAGGGGTCACAGATACGCAGTATTTT. Translated, it gives CASSWTGVTDTQYF.